Detailed here is one T cell receptor beta chain. This clonotype was found many times. Its cognate antigen has yet to be identified. The record has no base qualities; no much larger clone is one base away. Amplification of TCR beta CDR3 regions was carried out from RNA transcripts. For the first round of RT-PCR on the TCR CDR3, the HTBI primer set was used together with the Qiagen OneStep RT-PCR kit. The libraries were constructed in a second round of multiplex PCR and then size-selected and purified. The libraries were sequenced on an Illumina HiSeq2000 using paired-end 100 bp reads. The published analysis was carried out like this. SOAPnuke was used to process the raw data, removing reads that contained adapters or uncalled bases, had a mean Phred below 15, or lacked an exact match to the constant primer or identifier. High-quality paired reads were merged using COPE v1.2.5, and each unique nucleotide sequence was defined as a clonotype. MiTCR v1.1 was used to align clonotypes to the IMGT TRBV, TRBD and TRBJ reference segments. The analysis included only V-J combinations with a frequency above 0.0001, which together covered around 99% of the repertoires. The TCS score was defined as F50 (clonal expansion) divided by E x V (chaos), with BLOSUM62-based TCRdist calculated between CDR3 peptides within each V-J. Welch's t-statistics and random forest reduced approximately 520 V-J features to 13, which were used in a naive Bayes classifier (R e1071). TCRdb trimmed public reads at Q25 via fastp, called clones via MiXCR and kept in-frame beta chains. Merged by CDR3 protein, the rows form single entries marked with the most common genes and DNA. Clone size and V and J calls follow TCRdb, not the original study. The sample yields a few hundred thousand distinct CDR3 sequences; under 15% were counted once. Approximately 32% of the sample is in the top ten clones.

For CDR1 and CDR2, the germline V gene (reference sequence) lists SGHAT and FQDESV. Including the terminal cysteine and phenylalanine, the CDR3 comprises 14 residues. Only the CDR3 part of the read is kept: 42 bases, read in frame from the first base. Ends trimmed: V by 5 bases, J by 6 bases; bases unmatched to a gene: 7. Graves' hyperthyroidism was defined as stable when no progression to ophthalmopathy occurred over 18 months of follow-up. The hyperthyroidism patients were between 18 and 65 years old and newly diagnosed, with a disease duration of less than 2 months. Any patient with an uncontrolled infection, another autoimmune disease, pregnancy or lactation was excluded. Diagnoses were established on the basis of clinical symptoms, serum thyroxine and TRAb, thyroid ultrasound, and orbital computed tomography. Ficoll-Paque density gradient centrifugation was used to isolate PBMCs from about 9.4 ml of fresh peripheral blood. Total RNA was extracted using Trizol reagent, and RNA quality was assessed on an Agilent 2100 Bioanalyzer.

The data belong to a study of T cells in Graves' hyperthyroidism and ophthalmopathy (dated by TCRdb to about 2019). General notes on the study: Peripheral blood samples were taken at initial diagnosis, before any treatment was given. To identify TCR V-J signatures that set the groups apart, the researchers used a discovery cohort of approximately 98 patients, made up of 43 with Graves' ophthalmopathy and about 55 with stable Graves' hyperthyroidism. Prospective prediction of ophthalmopathy was tested in an independent validation cohort consisting of about 20 hyperthyroidism patients and some 15 patients who later progressed to ophthalmopathy. For training and testing, the roughly 93 patients in the discovery cohort were randomly divided in a 7:3 ratio. In addition, the study compared T-cell repertoires in thyroid tissue and in blood from about six Graves' hyperthyroidism patients. After sampling, hyperthyroidism patients received methimazole starting at 30 mg daily, and ophthalmopathy patients received high-dose intravenous methylprednisolone. The paper reports TCR Vbeta CDR3 sequencing of fewer than 150 peripheral blood samples: approximately 41 ophthalmopathy, under 80 hyperthyroidism and about 17 progressor patients. The research as a whole found: In cross-validation, a model built on a 13 V-J signature told ophthalmopathy apart from stable hyperthyroidism with less than 90% sensitivity and 81% to 82% specificity, and in testing the same model reached 80%/75%. During validation, the model predicted progression to ophthalmopathy a median of approximately 6 months ahead of onset, with approximately 70% sensitivity and less than 85% specificity. No statistical method was used to set the sample size in advance, and investigators knew the group allocation. Most expanded thyroid clonotypes (frequency above 0.001) were also found in blood, which suggests that blood repertoires may mirror thyroid immune responses.

The rearranged chain carries TRBV11-1 and TRBJ1-1, with 9 bases aligning to TRBD1. The sequenced sample was blood. The receptor comes from a woman aged 25-40 years with Graves' hyperthyroidism. The nucleotide sequence reads TGTGCCAGCAGCAAAAGACAGGGGGTAGCTGAAGCTTTCTTT. Translated, it reads CASSKRQGVAEAFF.